This T cell receptor beta chain was captured by sequencing in a study of shared clonotypes between healthy human individuals. General observations from the study: It was anticipated that sequencing depth would influence how many clonotypes donors shared. Compared with clonotypes that all four donors shared, non-shared clonotypes had lower generation probabilities. Rarefaction gave evidence that sorted-subset sequencing remained incomplete despite large depth.

At deep level, the assay was performed. Some clones are missing from TCRdb's copy, which holds only in-frame ones; the method was immunoSEQ multiplex PCR. The table includes about 2.3 million clones, 92% detected once. With respect to this clone: Its antigen is still unknown.

V dropped 0 bases and J dropped 4 bases, with 10 bases sitting between them. The CDR3 is 14 amino acids. CDR1 is SGHRS and CDR2 is YFSETQ in the germline V gene. This sequence was found in a man aged 18-30 years in good health. Some clones in this sample may be carry-over from other donors' samples. Sequenced input: naive CD4+ T cells from PBMCs. Subset in this sample: CD45RA+ positively selected. The V and J genes are TRBV5-1 and TRBJ1-2; unclear D gene. DNA of the CDR3: TGCGCCAGCAGCTTGGTTCAGGCTGGCTATGGCTACACCTTC. Translation: CASSLVQAGYGYTF.